The 14 T cell receptor beta chains given below trace back to one sample, sequenced in a study of OX40 agonist ivuxolimab in advanced cancers. Receptor amplification or capture employed the immunoSEQ multiplex PCR assay. TCRdb took this table from immuneACCESS and kept in-frame rearrangements with V and J called. Such tables lack part of the clones; where checked against another copy, unresolved V genes explain under half of the gap, and the rest is unexplained. This sample gives fewer than 85,000 clones in total; roughly 85% of them show up just once. The biggest ten clones account for 0.5% to 0.55% of the sample. Specimen: CD4+ or CD8+ T cells sorted from blood, collected in a trial of the OX40 agonist ivuxolimab. Receptors originate from an adult with an advanced solid tumor such as melanoma, head and neck, liver or kidney cancer.

This chain links TRBV6-6 with TRBJ1-5, with D possibly being TRBD1 (5 bases). Germline V lookup: CDR1 MNHNY, CDR2 SVGAGI (reference sequence). V shed 0 bases and J shed 6 bases, with 9 bases lying between them. The CDR3 loop spans 14 amino acids. CDR3 DNA: TGTGCCAGCAGTTACTCTGCAGGGCTTCAGCCCCAGCATTTT. Protein: CASSYSAGLQPQHF.

The chain uses TRBV13 and TRBJ2-1, with 7 nucleotides matching TRBD1. The ends lost 4 bases at V and 6 bases at J; junction bases unmatched: 3. This CDR3 spans 13 amino acids. Germline V gene lookup returns CDR1 PRHDT and CDR2 FYEKMQ (reference sequence). CDR3 sequence (DNA): TGTGCCAGCAGCTCCTGGGACAGCAATGAGCAGTTCTTC. This sequence encodes CASSSWDSNEQFF.

This clone appeared once. The chain combines TRBV5-1 with TRBJ2-1; D gene ambiguous. V lost 0 bases and J lost 9, with 16 bases in between. Germline V CDR1 and CDR2: SGHRS, YFSETQ. The CDR3 has 15 residues. DNA of the CDR3: TGCGCCAGCAGCTTGGCCCGTGGGGATACGGGTGAGCAGTTCTTC. Encoded protein: CASSLARGDTGEQFF.

The chain combines TRBV21-1 with TRBJ1-2. TRBV21-1 is a known pseudogene. CDR3 size: 14 residues. The CDR3 coding sequence is TGTGCCAGCAGCAAAGTGAACCCCAACTATGGCTACACCTTC. Amino acid sequence: CASSKVNPNYGYTF.

The V and J genes are TRBV6-1 and TRBJ2-2; no firm D call. V lost 5 bases and J 8 bases, leaving 6 bases between the germline ends. CDR1 and CDR2 from the germline V gene are MNHNS and SASEGT. The length of the CDR3 is 11 residues. In DNA, the CDR3 is TGTGCCAGCAGTTTGAGAGGGGAGCTGTTTTTT. Residues: CASSLRGELFF.

This clone has only one observation. The DNA of the CDR3 is TGCGCCAGCAGCTTGGAGGCAGGCACCATTAAAGCTAACTATGGCTACACCTTC. It encodes CASSLEAGTIKANYGYTF. V usage is TRBV5-1 and J usage is TRBJ1-2; D is unresolved. The V gene lost 0 bases and the J gene lost 0 bases, with 18 bases spanning the gap. CDR1 and CDR2 from the germline V gene are SGHRS and YFSETQ. This CDR3 spans 18 amino acids.

The chain recombines TRBV5-4 with TRBJ1-1; tentatively, D is TRBD1 (5 bases). Germline loops: CDR1 SGHNT, CDR2 YYREEE (reference sequence). The ends were cut back, 7 bases at V and 11 bases at J, with 18 bases in the middle. The CDR3 spans 12 residues. The CDR3 DNA reads TGTGCCAGCGGTCCTGGGGCCCGGGGGGCTTTCTTT. It translates to CASGPGARGAFF. Based on the CDR3 plus reference TRBV5-4 and TRBJ1-1, the full variable domain is ETGVTQSPTHLIKTRGQQVTLRCSSQSGHNTVSWYQQALGQGPQFIFQYYREEENGRGNFPPRFSGLQFPNYSSELNVNALELDDSALYLCASGPGARGAFFGQGTRLTVV.

This clone showed up just a few times. The chain has TRBV6-5 and TRBJ1-5, with D possibly matching TRBD1 (5 bases). Trimming removed 4 bases from V and 0 bases from J, with 13 bases in between. The CDR3 sequence is 16 residues long. Germline lookup yields CDR1 MNHEY and CDR2 SVGAGI. The CDR3 bases are TGTGCCAGCAGTTCGACAGAACCGATTAGCAATCAGCCCCAGCATTTT. Protein sequence: CASSSTEPISNQPQHF.

This chain links TRBV5-6 with TRBJ1-1, with D uncertain. Germline CDR1 and CDR2: SGHDT and YYEEEE. V was pared by 1 base and J by 1 base, with 11 bases between. This CDR3 spans 15 amino acids. The CDR3 protein is CASSLFPTTNTEAFF. The CDR3 region has the DNA TGTGCCAGCAGCTTGTTCCCGACTACGAACACTGAAGCTTTCTTT.

The rearrangement uses TRBV11-2 and TRBJ2-3; D is unclear. Per germline, CDR1 SGHAT and CDR2 FQNNGV. This CDR3 region has 11 residues. Trimming shortened V by 3 bases and J by 5 bases, and 3 bases separated the two germline ends. In nucleotides, the CDR3 is TGTGCCAGCAGCTTTCTAGATACGCAGTATTTT. The encoded protein is CASSFLDTQYF.

J is TRBJ2-7 and V is TRBV30, with 8 bases lining up with TRBD1. CDR1 is GTSNPN, CDR2 SVGIG, per germline (reference sequence). The CDR3 consists of 14 residues. V lost 2 bases and J lost 7; bases outside the gene matches: 10. The CDR3 nucleotides are TGTGCCTGGAGTTCGGGCCGGACAGGGTGGGAGCAGTACTTC. As protein: CAWSSGRTGWEQYF.

CDR3 sequence (DNA): TGTGCCAGCAGCCCCTGGCGGGGGAGGGGAGATACGCAGTATTTT. Translated: CASSPWRGRGDTQYF. The V gene is TRBV7-2, the J gene TRBJ2-3; 7 nucleotides match TRBD2. With 5 bases clipped from V and 5 bases from J, the junction kept 10 bases outside the gene matches. The germline gives CDR1 SGHTA, CDR2 FQGNSA. This CDR3 contains 15 residues.

The CDR3 spells CASIQGGHQPQHF. DNA for the CDR3: TGTGCCAGCATTCAGGGAGGTCATCAGCCCCAGCATTTT. The chain has TRBV28 and TRBJ1-5; D might be TRBD1 (5 bases). Germline V gene lookup returns CDR1 MDHEN and CDR2 SYDVKM. V lost 7 bases and J lost 5, with 12 bases in between. The CDR3 consists of 13 residues.

This sequence joins TRBV5-1 and TRBJ2-1; 9 positions agree with TRBD2. The V and J ends lost 7 bases and 0 bases, in that order; junction bases with no gene match: 17. There are 19 residues in the CDR3. CDR1 is SGHRS and CDR2 is YFSETQ in the germline V gene. CDR3 bases: TGCGCCAGCGCCCTCCGCCTAGCGGGGACCCGTCGCTCCTACAATGAGCAGTTCTTC. It translates to CASALRLAGTRRSYNEQFF.